The TCR beta chain under discussion was sequenced for a study of CD8+ T cells in alopecia areata. Study as a whole: The study gave treated patients oral tofacitinib at 5 to 10 mg twice daily. General study results and limits: Researchers report lesional scalp, most notably alopecia totalis/universalis, outstripped normal scalp in clonality.

Peripheral blood, together with lesional scalp punch biopsies, was collected from alopecia areata patients. Sorting from PBMCs produced CD4+ and CD8+ T cells. Germline CDR1 is MDHEN and CDR2 is SYDVKM. The CDR3 length is 13 residues. Trimming pared 6 bases from V and 5 bases from J, leaving 10 bases between. In regard to this clone: Its antigen is not identified.

Investigators isolated RNA and reverse transcribed it into cDNA to act as the sequencing template. The protocol was immunoSEQ multiplex PCR, while the TCRdb copy is restricted to in-frame clones and leaves out a portion. The repertoire consists of around 250,000 clones, with roughly 69% occurring once and the leading ten covering around 1.2%. The gene calls are TRBV28 and TRBJ2-2; tentative D call: TRBD2 (6 bases). This clonotype was sampled from a human donor with alopecia areata. This sample comprised CD4+ T cells sorted from blood, obtained at week 0. This CDR3 is CASREGWTGELFF. The CDR3 nucleotides read TGTGCCAGCAGGGAGGGGTGGACCGGGGAGCTGTTTTTT.